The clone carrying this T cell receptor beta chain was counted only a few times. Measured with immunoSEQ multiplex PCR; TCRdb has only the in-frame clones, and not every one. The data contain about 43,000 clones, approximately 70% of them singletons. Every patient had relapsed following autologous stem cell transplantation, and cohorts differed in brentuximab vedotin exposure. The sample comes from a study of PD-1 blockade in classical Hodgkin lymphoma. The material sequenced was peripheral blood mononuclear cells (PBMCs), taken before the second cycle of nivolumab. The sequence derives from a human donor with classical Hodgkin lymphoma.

The CDR3: CASSLGGGMNTEAFF. CDR3 in DNA: TGTGCCAGCAGCTTAGGAGGGGGGATGAACACTGAAGCTTTCTTT. This chain connects TRBV7-6 to TRBJ1-1; tentative D call: TRBD1 (6 bases). Looked up from germline, CDR1 is SGHVS and CDR2 is FNYEAQ. V was cut by 1 base and J by 0 bases, with 9 bases left in between. The CDR3 length is 15 residues.